The sequence of this T cell receptor beta chain was determined in a study of OX40 agonist ivuxolimab in advanced cancers. Study background: Hepatocellular carcinoma, melanoma, renal cell or head and neck cancer was diagnosed in the dose-escalation patients. Partial responses occurred in three patients (one hepatocellular carcinoma, two cutaneous melanoma). Findings and caveats of the study: CD8+ T cells (on average) carried more expanded clones than CD4+ T cells. Dose levels from 0.1 to 3.0 mg/kg saw CD4+ and CD8+ blood T cells expand clonally by week 6.

Notes on this clone: Its specificity is not known.

Sequencing used immunoSEQ multiplex PCR; TCRdb keeps in-frame clones, though not all of them. The data hold approximately 61,000 clones, with 80% observed a single time. Germline values: CDR1 SGHTA, CDR2 FQGNSA. V was pared by 0 bases and J by 3 bases, with 5 bases between. The CDR3 covers 13 residues. Sequencing was performed on CD4+ or CD8+ T cells sorted from blood, taken in a trial of the OX40 agonist ivuxolimab. The sequence was obtained from an adult with an advanced solid tumor such as melanoma, head and neck, liver or kidney cancer. The chain couples TRBV7-2 to TRBJ2-5; perhaps TRBD1 as D (5 bases). The DNA for the CDR3 is TGTGCCAGCAGCTTAGCCAGGGAAGAGACCCAGTACTTC. Residues: CASSLAREETQYF.